A single sample is the source of the 20 T cell receptor beta chains below, sequenced in a study of cytotoxic CD8 clonotypes in ibrutinib-treated CLL. The method was immunoSEQ multiplex PCR; TCRdb's version includes in-frame clones alone and lacks a portion of them. The table includes around 70,000 clones, around nine tenths detected once. Material: PBMCs, obtained after 12 months of ibrutinib treatment. These receptor sequences come from a human donor with chronic lymphocytic leukemia.

The gene calls are TRBV4-1 and TRBJ2-7, with 10 bases aligning to TRBD2. From germline, CDR1 is MGHRA and CDR2 YSYEKL. Trimming cost V 1 base and J 9 bases; bases outside gene matches: 6. CDR3 length: 14 amino acids. CDR3 sequence reads: CASSQVAGGFRQYF. The DNA for the CDR3 is TGCGCCAGCAGCCAAGTAGCGGGAGGCTTTAGGCAGTACTTC.

This chain connects TRBV5-1 to TRBJ1-4; the match to TRBD1 covers 8 bases. Per germline, CDR1 SGHRS and CDR2 YFSETQ. This CDR3 has 15 amino acids. V dropped 0 bases and J dropped 8; count of bases not matched to a gene: 6. In DNA form, the CDR3 reads TGCGCCAGCAGCTTGGTGGCAGGGGGCGTGGAAAAACTGTTTTTT. Translated, it gives CASSLVAGGVEKLFF. The full variable domain, rest sourced from reference TRBV5-1 and TRBJ1-4, is KAGVTQTPRYLIKTRGQQVTLSCSPISGHRSVSWYQQTPGQGLQFLFEYFSETQRNKGNFPGRFSGRQFSNSRSEMNVSTLELGDSALYLCASSLVAGGVEKLFFGSGTQLSVL.

This chain connects TRBV2 to TRBJ1-1; the D is unclear. CDR3 size: 14 residues. V was pared by 3 bases and J by 6 bases, with 14 bases between. The germline CDR1 and CDR2 sequences are SNHLY and FYNNEI. For the CDR3, the DNA is TGTGCCAGCAGTGATATGTCGTTTGGCGCTGAAGCTTTCTTT. It translates to CASSDMSFGAEAFF.

The chain recombines TRBV7-9 with TRBJ1-5; no firm D call. The V gene lost 4 bases and the J gene lost 7 bases, with 14 bases spanning the gap. This CDR3 comprises 14 residues. Germline CDR1 reads SEHNR; CDR2 reads FQNEAQ (reference sequence). The CDR3 protein is CASSSLDGAQPQHF. Here the CDR3 DNA reads TGTGCCAGCAGCTCCTTGGACGGAGCCCAGCCCCAGCATTTT.

The chain is built from TRBV7-8 and TRBJ1-3, with D perhaps TRBD1 (6 bases). Germline CDR1 SGHVS, CDR2 FQNEAQ. This CDR3 comprises 15 residues. Trimming took 5 bases from V and 2 from J, leaving 13 bases between them. Written as DNA, the CDR3 is TGTGCCAGCAGCGCACGGACAGTTACTGGAAACACCATATATTTT. Translating gives CASSARTVTGNTIYF. Full variable domain (rest looked up from reference TRBV7-8 and TRBJ1-3): GAGVSQSPRYKVAKRGQDVALRCDPISGHVSLFWYQQALGQGPEFLTYFQNEAQLDKSGLPSDRFFAERPEGSVSTLKIQRTQQEDSAVYLCASSARTVTGNTIYFGEGSWLTVV.

The V gene is TRBV5-4, the J gene TRBJ2-5; TRBD2 matches at 7 bases. CDR3 length: 14 amino acids. V gave up 2 bases and J gave up 5 bases; unmatched junction bases: 6. CDR1 and CDR2 from the germline V gene are SGHNT and YYREEE (reference sequence). The CDR3 sequence is CASSFGGRRETQYF. The CDR3 DNA follows: TGTGCCAGCAGCTTTGGCGGGAGAAGGGAGACCCAGTACTTC.

The rearrangement links TRBV7-9 to TRBJ2-2, with 11 nucleotides matching TRBD1. The CDR3 is made up of 16 amino acids. V dropped 6 bases and J dropped 4; count of bases not matched to a gene: 7. Germline assignment: CDR1 SEHNR and CDR2 FQNEAQ (reference sequence). CDR3 amino acids: CASRSGQGAGTGELFF. The CDR3 DNA reads TGTGCCAGCAGATCCGGACAGGGGGCCGGCACCGGGGAGCTGTTTTTT.

V gene TRBV2 combines with J gene TRBJ2-3, with 7 bases fitting TRBD2. Trimming cost V 6 bases and J 9 bases; bases outside gene matches: 15. Looked up from germline, CDR1 is SNHLY and CDR2 is FYNNEI. This CDR3 comprises 15 residues. The CDR3 bases are TGTGCCAGCAGCCTTAGCGGGCTTCCCCAAGAGACGCAGTATTTT. Encoded protein: CASSLSGLPQETQYF. Using reference TRBV2 and TRBJ2-3 for the parts outside the CDR3, the full variable domain is EPEVTQTPSHQVTQMGQEVILRCVPISNHLYFYWYRQILGQKVEFLVSFYNNEISEKSEIFDDQFSVERPDGSNFTLKIRSTKLEDSAMYFCASSLSGLPQETQYFGPGTRLTVL.

The V and J genes are TRBV2 and TRBJ2-2, with D unclear. This CDR3 is built from 15 residues. The germline V gene encodes CDR1 SNHLY and CDR2 FYNNEI. Trimming took 8 bases from V and 6 from J, leaving 19 bases between them. CDR3 residues: CASARERSFAGELFF. CDR3 nucleotide sequence: TGTGCCAGCGCAAGGGAACGGTCATTCGCCGGGGAGCTGTTTTTT. The full variable domain, with the rest looked up from reference TRBV2 and TRBJ2-2, is EPEVTQTPSHQVTQMGQEVILRCVPISNHLYFYWYRQILGQKVEFLVSFYNNEISEKSEIFDDQFSVERPDGSNFTLKIRSTKLEDSAMYFCASARERSFAGELFFGEGSRLTVL.

V usage is TRBV7-6 and J usage is TRBJ1-1; D uncertain. Trimming took off 3 bases at V and 4 bases at J, with 15 bases between the two ends. The V gene's germline CDR1 is SGHVS and CDR2 FNYEAQ. This CDR3 region has 15 residues. The CDR3 DNA reads TGTGCCAGCAGCTTGAGCCCCCGGTCCGGCACTGAAGCTTTCTTT. This codes for CASSLSPRSGTEAFF.

V gene TRBV6-5 combines with J gene TRBJ2-1, with D uncertain. The CDR3 has 15 residues. V shed 0 bases and J shed 7 bases, with 13 bases lying between them. CDR1 and CDR2 from the germline V gene are MNHEY and SVGAGI. The CDR3 sequence: CASSYSGQSGNEQFF. The CDR3, as DNA: TGTGCCAGCAGTTACTCCGGGCAATCCGGGAATGAGCAGTTCTTC.

The chain's CDR3 is CASSQDVAGTIYF. In DNA form, the CDR3 reads TGCGCCAGCAGCCAAGACGTTGCTGGGACCATATATTTT. This chain connects TRBV4-1 to TRBJ1-3; D is uncertain. CDR3 length equals 13 residues. CDR1 and CDR2 (germline): MGHRA, YSYEKL. Trimming pared 0 bases from V and 10 bases from J, leaving 10 bases between.

The chain couples TRBV15 to TRBJ1-2, with unresolved D. Per the germline V gene, CDR1 is LNHNV and CDR2 is YYDKDF (reference sequence). Trimming cost V 1 base and J 4 bases, with 10 bases left between them. CDR3 length: 14 residues. CDR3 protein: CATSRVSPGYGYTF. The CDR3 DNA reads as TGTGCCACCAGCAGAGTTTCGCCAGGCTATGGCTACACCTTC.

The V call is TRBV2, the J call TRBJ2-3; TRBD2 might be the D (5 bases). This CDR3 has 16 residues. V shed 5 bases and J shed 2 bases, with 17 bases lying between them. CDR1 is SNHLY and CDR2 is FYNNEI in the germline V gene. For the CDR3, the DNA is TGTGCCAGCAGTTCCCGCCCCACTAGGACCACAGATACGCAGTATTTT. It codes for CASSSRPTRTTDTQYF. The full variable domain, rest sourced from reference TRBV2 and TRBJ2-3, is EPEVTQTPSHQVTQMGQEVILRCVPISNHLYFYWYRQILGQKVEFLVSFYNNEISEKSEIFDDQFSVERPDGSNFTLKIRSTKLEDSAMYFCASSSRPTRTTDTQYFGPGTRLTVL.

V gene TRBV6-5 combines with J gene TRBJ1-1; a possible D gene is TRBD1 (5 bases). This CDR3 comprises 15 residues. The V end lost 7 bases, the J end lost 1 base, and 16 bases lay between the germline ends. The germline V gene encodes CDR1 MNHEY and CDR2 SVGAGI. The CDR3 protein is CASTPPGRKNTEAFF. CDR3 nucleotide sequence: TGTGCCAGCACCCCACCGGGACGGAAGAACACTGAAGCTTTCTTT.

V gene TRBV29-1 combines with J gene TRBJ2-7; 8 bases fit TRBD1. Germline CDR1 reads SQVTM; CDR2 reads ANQGSEA. CDR3 length equals 13 residues. J lost 2 bases, V lost 6 bases, and 6 bases had no gene match. CDR3 nucleotides: TGCAGCGTCCCGGGACAGGACCCCTACGAGCAGTACTTC. Translated: CSVPGQDPYEQYF.

This chain uses TRBV30 with TRBJ2-7, with D possibly matching TRBD2 (5 bases). The germline V and J ends were trimmed by 1 base and 6 bases, with 16 bases remaining between them. Germline CDR1 is GTSNPN and CDR2 is SVGIG (reference sequence). The CDR3 length is 14 residues. CDR3 DNA sequence: TGTGCCTGGAGTGCCCGGGATCTGGTGCCCGAGCAGTACTTC. Translated, it gives CAWSARDLVPEQYF.

This chain links TRBV6-5 with TRBJ2-1, with 9 bases aligning to TRBD2. J gave up 5 bases and V 4 bases, and 6 bases lay outside the gene matches. Per germline, CDR1 MNHEY and CDR2 SVGAGI. The CDR3 extends over 15 amino acids. Here the CDR3 DNA reads TGTGCCAGCAGTTTCGTAGCGGGAGTTAACAATGAGCAGTTCTTC. Protein: CASSFVAGVNNEQFF.

The chain employs TRBV5-4 and TRBJ1-2, with TRBD1 matching 10 bases. CDR3 length: 16 residues. From germline, CDR1 is SGHNT and CDR2 YYREEE (reference sequence). After removal of 2 bases from V and 4 bases from J, the junction contained 8 bases not matched to a gene. The CDR3 sequence is CASSFTGTGVRYGYTF. The CDR3, as DNA: TGTGCCAGCAGCTTTACCGGGACAGGGGTTCGCTATGGCTACACCTTC.

The chain couples TRBV21-1 to TRBJ1-2; no DNA check was done on the table's D call, TRBD1. TRBV21-1 counts as a pseudogene. This CDR3 contains 16 residues. The CDR3 here is CASSQHGQGRFYGYTF. The CDR3 DNA reads TGTGCCAGCAGCCAACATGGACAGGGCAGGTTCTATGGCTACACCTTC.